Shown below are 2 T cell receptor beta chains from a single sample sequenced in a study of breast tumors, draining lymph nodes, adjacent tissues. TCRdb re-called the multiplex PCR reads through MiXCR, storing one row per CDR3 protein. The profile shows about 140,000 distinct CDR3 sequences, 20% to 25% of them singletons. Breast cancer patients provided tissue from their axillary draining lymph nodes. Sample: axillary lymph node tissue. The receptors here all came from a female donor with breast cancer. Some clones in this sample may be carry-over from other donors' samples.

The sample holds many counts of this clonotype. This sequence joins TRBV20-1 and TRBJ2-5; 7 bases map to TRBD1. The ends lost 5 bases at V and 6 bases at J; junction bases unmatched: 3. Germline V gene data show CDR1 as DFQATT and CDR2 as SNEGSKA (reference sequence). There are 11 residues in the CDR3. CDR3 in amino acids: CSAETGKTQYF. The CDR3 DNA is TGCAGTGCTGAGACAGGGAAGACCCAGTACTTC.

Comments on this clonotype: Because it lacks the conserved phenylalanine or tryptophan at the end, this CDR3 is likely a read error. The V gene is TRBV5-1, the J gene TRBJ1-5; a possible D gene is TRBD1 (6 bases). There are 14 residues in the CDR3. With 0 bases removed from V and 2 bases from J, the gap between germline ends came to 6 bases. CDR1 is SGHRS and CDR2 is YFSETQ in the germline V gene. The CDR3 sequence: CASSLAGGNQPQHV. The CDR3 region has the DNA TGCGCCAGCAGCTTGGCAGGGGGCAATCAGCCCCAGCATGTT.